This TCR beta chain was retrieved from a study of CD8+ T cells in alopecia areata. Whole-study context: Patients in the study were on tofacitinib for 6 to 18 months, then off it for 6 months. Whole-study results and caveats: In lesional scalp, particularly from alopecia totalis/universalis, clonality was higher than in normal scalp. TCRs were shared less clearly across patients than in mice, possibly for HLA-related reasons.

Concerning this clone: As yet, its antigen is unknown.

Isolated RNA was reverse transcribed into cDNA used as the sequencing template. The assay was immunoSEQ multiplex PCR, and TCRdb's table has in-frame clones only and misses some. The sample gives 9,500 to 15,000 clones, around 50% of which show up once; over 10% is in the top ten. The V gene's germline CDR1 is MNHNS and CDR2 SASEGT. The CDR3 totals 14 residues. V lost 6 bases to trimming and J lost 11 bases; unmatched junction nucleotides: 10. It was from alopecia areata patients that lesional scalp punch biopsies and peripheral blood were collected. The V gene is TRBV6-1, the J gene TRBJ1-6; 7 bases align to TRBD1. The TCR sequence derives from a human donor with alopecia areata. Sequences were obtained from skin. As DNA, the CDR3 is TGTGCCAGCAGAGCCAGACAGGGATCGGCACCCCTCCACTTT. Protein product: CASRARQGSAPLHF.